Below, 7 T cell receptor beta chains from the same sample are listed, as sequenced in a study of cytomegalovirus exposure and HLA in healthy donors. This PCR relied on a set of 60 Vbeta primers and 13 Jbeta primers. Sequencing used immunoSEQ multiplex PCR; TCRdb keeps in-frame clones, though not all of them. The sample has 160,000 or so clones; around 77% are singletons. Sequenced input: PBMCs. These receptors originate from a man between 60 and 70 years old in good health and CMV-seronegative.

This rearrangement joins TRBV7-2 to TRBJ1-5; TRBD1 matches at 8 bases. The CDR3 sequence is 14 residues long. The V and J ends lost 2 bases and 4 bases, in that order; junction bases with no gene match: 1. The germline V gene has CDR1 SGHTA and CDR2 FQGNSA. CDR3 in amino acids: CASSLRQGNQPQHF. DNA for the CDR3: TGTGCCAGCAGCTTACGACAGGGGAATCAGCCCCAGCATTTT.

This sequence joins TRBV30 and TRBJ2-7; D may be TRBD2 (5 bases). Trimming took off 6 bases at V and 0 bases at J, with 18 bases between the two ends. The CDR3 is 15 amino acids. Germline V lookup: CDR1 GTSNPN, CDR2 SVGIG (reference sequence). DNA for the CDR3: TGTGCCTGTACCTGGTCAAGCGGTTCCTCCTACGAGCAGTACTTC. This encodes CACTWSSGSSYEQYF.

J is TRBJ2-7 and V is TRBV30; the match to TRBD2 covers 14 bases. Germline V gene lookup returns CDR1 GTSNPN and CDR2 SVGIG (reference sequence). CDR3 length equals 14 residues. V gave up 3 bases and J gave up 2 bases; unmatched junction bases: 0. DNA for the CDR3: TGTGCCTGGAGGGGACTAGCGGGGGCCTACGAGCAGTACTTC. Translated, it gives CAWRGLAGAYEQYF.

J is TRBJ2-2 and V is TRBV29-1; D gene ambiguous. CDR3 length: 14 amino acids. Trimming left V 6 bases short and J 1 base short, with 12 bases between. Germline loops: CDR1 SQVTM, CDR2 ANQGSEA. The CDR3 loop is CSVLETRNTGELFF. The CDR3, as DNA: TGCAGCGTCTTAGAGACTCGGAACACCGGGGAGCTGTTTTTT.

The table lists this clone with a few counts. A junction end diverges from the germline sequence, so it may reflect a read error. This chain links TRBV30 with TRBJ1-2; 7 nucleotides agree with TRBD1. Germline V gene data show CDR1 as GTSNPN and CDR2 as SVGIG (reference sequence). This CDR3 has 13 amino acids. The CDR3: CAWNLWGQNGYPF. Written as DNA, the CDR3 is TGTGCCTGGAATCTATGGGGACAGAATGGCTACCCCTTC. Complete variable domain (other parts from reference TRBV30 and TRBJ1-2): SQTIHQWPATLVQPVGSPLSLECTVEGTSNPNLYWYRQAAGRGLQLLFYSVGIGQISSEVPQNLSASRPQDRQFILSSKKLLLSDSGFYLCAWNLWGQNGYPFGSGTRLTVV.

This chain links TRBV29-1 with TRBJ1-2; D possibly corresponds to TRBD1 (5 bases). The ends were cut back, 6 bases at V and 2 bases at J, with 13 bases in the middle. This CDR3 has 13 residues. CDR1 is SQVTM and CDR2 is ANQGSEA in the germline V gene. In nucleotides, the CDR3 is TGCAGCGTGCCTGTGGCAGGGAACTATGGCTACACCTTC. This sequence encodes CSVPVAGNYGYTF.

The V and J genes are TRBV4-3 and TRBJ2-7, with TRBD2 identical over 9 bases. Germline loops: CDR1 LGHNA, CDR2 YSLEER. Germline trimming cut 4 bases from V and 5 bases from J; bases unmatched to any gene: 12. This CDR3 has 16 residues. CDR3 protein: CASSRRVDVAGDEQYF. The CDR3 coding sequence is TGCGCCAGCAGCCGAAGGGTTGATGTAGCGGGAGACGAGCAGTACTTC.